This T cell receptor (beta chain) was identified during a study of blood T cell repertoires in COVID-19. Study details: Sites across the United States, Italy and Spain contributed samples from acute and convalescent COVID-19.

Looked up from germline, CDR1 is MDHEN and CDR2 is SYDVKM. Trimming took 5 bases from V and 0 from J; bases not matched to a gene: 3. The CDR3 runs to 14 residues. This clone has a count of ten or more. Other DNA sequences in the sample encode the same CDR3. Methods used by the authors: Amplification with reference gene primers provided the estimates of nucleated cell counts. Using immunoSEQ multiplex PCR, the repertoire was profiled, and TCRdb retains in-frame clones only, with some absent. The V and J calls and clone size were taken over from that table, and D and trimming were inferred from the DNA. The profile covers roughly 73,000 clones, with approximately 80% appearing a single time and 15% to 17% taken by the ten largest.

The sequence came from a human donor in a cohort sampled during active COVID-19. The sequenced material came from peripheral blood. V gene TRBV28 combines with J gene TRBJ1-1, with 7 bases fitting TRBD1. Here the CDR3 reads CASSRQGLNTEAFF. In DNA, the CDR3 is TGTGCCAGCAGTCGACAGGGCCTGAACACTGAAGCTTTCTTT.